Sequencing of this T cell receptor (beta chain) was carried out in a study of T cell responses to AZD1222 COVID-19 vaccine. At the level of the study: Pooling of second doses given at about 4 or about 12 weeks was done. Whole-study findings and limits: Spike-specific TCR depth and breadth grew after two AZD1222 doses. The reported proportion of spike-specific TCRs targeting unmutated variant regions was nearly half. In a largely white British group with more females than males, clonal diversity was possibly underestimated.

Profiled with immunoSEQ multiplex PCR; TCRdb holds only in-frame clones, not every one. The repertoire consists of about 120,000 clones, with 85% to 95% occurring once and the leading ten covering about 8.3%. With 3 bases clipped from V and 3 bases from J, the junction kept 6 bases outside the gene matches. This CDR3 comprises 15 residues. From germline, CDR1 is SGHAT and CDR2 FQNNGV. As regards this clone: The target antigen is unknown.

The starting material was peripheral blood, obtained on day 0 of AZD1222 vaccination. V and J are TRBV11-2 and TRBJ1-1; TRBD1 aligns across 8 bases. The clonotype comes from an adult in good health. CDR3 coding DNA: TGTGCCAGCAGCTTGGAGACAGGGGCTGACACTGAAGCTTTCTTT. Translation gives CASSLETGADTEAFF.